The rows below give T cell receptor beta chains drawn from one sample of a study of cytomegalovirus exposure and HLA in healthy donors. Only in-frame clones appear in the TCRdb table, and some are missing; sequencing was by immunoSEQ multiplex PCR. The sample has hundreds of thousands of clones; about 92% are singletons. Sequencing used PBMCs. These receptors were taken from a woman aged 25 to 39 in good health and CMV-seronegative. CDR3s include the opening cysteine and the closing phenylalanine or tryptophan. D genes are given only for firm matches. Where a row states a size, it is once, few, many or the class of an expanded clone; other rows omit it.

J	size	V	D	DNA	CDR3
TRBJ2-3	NA	TRBV18	NA	TGTGCCAGCTCACCCCCACAGGGCACAGATACGCAGTATTTT	CASSPPQGTDTQYF
TRBJ1-2	NA	TRBV28	NA	TGTGCCAGCAATCCGGAAGGCTATGGCTACACCTTC	CASNPEGYGYTF
TRBJ2-1	once	TRBV4-1	NA	TGCGCCAGCAGCCAAGCTCAGGGGCTATCTGGTGAGCAGTTCTTC	CASSQAQGLSGEQFF
TRBJ2-7	NA	TRBV4-3	NA	TGCGCCAGCAGCCAAGTTGGGGGAACTAACTTCTACGAGCAGTACTTC	CASSQVGGTNFYEQYF
TRBJ2-7	NA	TRBV7-9	TRBD2	TGTGCCAGCAGCCCAGGGACTAGCGAACCTAACGAGCAGTACTTC	CASSPGTSEPNEQYF
TRBJ2-7	NA	TRBV9	NA	TGTGCCAGCAGCGTAGGTTTGGGCAGGCACCTTCCCTACGAGCAGTACTTC	CASSVGLGRHLPYEQYF
TRBJ1-2	NA	TRBV19	NA	TGTGCCAGTAGTATAGACACGGCGGGCTATGGCTACACCTTC	CASSIDTAGYGYTF
TRBJ1-1	NA	TRBV7-9	NA	TGTGCCAGCAGCGCGGACACAATGAACACTGAAGCTTTCTTT	CASSADTMNTEAFF
TRBJ2-7	NA	TRBV7-2	NA	TGTGCCAGCAGCTTAGGGGCCGGCAGGTCCTACGAGCAGTACTTC	CASSLGAGRSYEQYF
TRBJ2-2	NA	TRBV6-4	TRBD1	TGTGCCAGCAGCAAATCAGGGGGAGAAACCGGGGAGCTGTTTTTT	CASSKSGGETGELFF
TRBJ2-5	NA	TRBV6-5	NA	TGTGCCAGCACCCCCTCCGGGACTGGAGGGGAGACCCAGTACTTC	CASTPSGTGGETQYF
TRBJ1-5	NA	TRBV6-1	NA	TGTGCCAGCAGTGAAGGACAGCCCAATCAGCCCCAGCATTTT	CASSEGQPNQPQHF
TRBJ1-5	once	TRBV9	NA	TGTGCCAGCAGTGCAGAGTATAGCAATCAGCCCCAGCATTTT	CASSAEYSNQPQHF
TRBJ2-1	NA	TRBV27	TRBD2	TGTGCCAGCAGTTCCGACGTACTAGCGGGAGCCCCTAATGAGCAGTTCTTC	CASSSDVLAGAPNEQFF
TRBJ1-2	NA	TRBV6-6	TRBD1	TGTGCCAGCAGTTACTTCCTTACAGGGGGTGGCTACACCTTC	CASSYFLTGGGYTF